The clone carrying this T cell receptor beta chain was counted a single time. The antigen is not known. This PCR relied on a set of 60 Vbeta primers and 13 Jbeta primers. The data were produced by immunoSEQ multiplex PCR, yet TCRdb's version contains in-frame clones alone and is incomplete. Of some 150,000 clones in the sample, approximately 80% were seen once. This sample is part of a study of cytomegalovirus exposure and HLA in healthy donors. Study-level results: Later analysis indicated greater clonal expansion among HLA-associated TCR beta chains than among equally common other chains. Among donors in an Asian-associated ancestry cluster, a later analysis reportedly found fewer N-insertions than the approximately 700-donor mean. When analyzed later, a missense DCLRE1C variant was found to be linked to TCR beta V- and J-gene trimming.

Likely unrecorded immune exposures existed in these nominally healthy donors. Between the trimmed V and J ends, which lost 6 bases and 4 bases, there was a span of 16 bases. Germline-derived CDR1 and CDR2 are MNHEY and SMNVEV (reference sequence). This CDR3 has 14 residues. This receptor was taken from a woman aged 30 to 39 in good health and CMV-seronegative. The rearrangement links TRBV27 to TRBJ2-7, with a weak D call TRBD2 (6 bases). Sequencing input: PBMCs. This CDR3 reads CASSVYSGQYEQYF. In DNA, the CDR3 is TGTGCCAGCAGCGTCTATAGCGGCCAGTACGAGCAGTACTTC.